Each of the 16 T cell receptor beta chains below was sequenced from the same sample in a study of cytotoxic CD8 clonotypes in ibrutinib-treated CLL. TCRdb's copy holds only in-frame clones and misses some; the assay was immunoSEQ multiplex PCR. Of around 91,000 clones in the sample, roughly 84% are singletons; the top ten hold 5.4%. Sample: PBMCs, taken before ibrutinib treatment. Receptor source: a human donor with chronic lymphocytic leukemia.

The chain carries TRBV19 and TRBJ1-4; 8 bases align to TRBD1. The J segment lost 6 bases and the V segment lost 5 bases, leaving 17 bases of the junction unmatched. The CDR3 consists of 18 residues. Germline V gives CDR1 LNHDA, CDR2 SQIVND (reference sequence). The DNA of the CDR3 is TGTGCCAGTAGTCCCCAAACACGGTGGACAGGGCCGGATGAAAAACTGTTTTTT. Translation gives CASSPQTRWTGPDEKLFF.

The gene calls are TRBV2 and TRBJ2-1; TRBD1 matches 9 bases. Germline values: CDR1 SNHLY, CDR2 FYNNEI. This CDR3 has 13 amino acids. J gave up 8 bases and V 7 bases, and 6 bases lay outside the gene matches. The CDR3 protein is CASNRDRVDEQFF. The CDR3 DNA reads TGTGCCAGCAATAGGGACAGGGTCGATGAGCAGTTCTTC.

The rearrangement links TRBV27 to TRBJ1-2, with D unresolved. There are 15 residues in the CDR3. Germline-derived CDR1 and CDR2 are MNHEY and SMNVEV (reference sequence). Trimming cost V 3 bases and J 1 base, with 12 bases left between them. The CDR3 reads CASSFQYQVNYGYTF. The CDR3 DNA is TGTGCCAGCAGTTTTCAGTATCAGGTTAACTATGGCTACACCTTC.

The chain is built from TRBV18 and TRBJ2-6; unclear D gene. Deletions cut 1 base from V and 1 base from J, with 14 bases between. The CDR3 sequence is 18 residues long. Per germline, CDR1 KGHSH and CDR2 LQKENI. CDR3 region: CASSPRVGPDSGANVLTF. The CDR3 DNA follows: TGTGCCAGCTCACCACGGGTCGGCCCTGATTCTGGGGCCAACGTCCTGACTTTC. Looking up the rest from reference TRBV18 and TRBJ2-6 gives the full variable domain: NAGVMQNPRHLVRRRGQEARLRCSPMKGHSHVYWYRQLPEEGLKFMVYLQKENIIDESGMPKERFSAEFPKEGPSILRIQQVVRGDSAAYFCASSPRVGPDSGANVLTFGAGSRLTVL.

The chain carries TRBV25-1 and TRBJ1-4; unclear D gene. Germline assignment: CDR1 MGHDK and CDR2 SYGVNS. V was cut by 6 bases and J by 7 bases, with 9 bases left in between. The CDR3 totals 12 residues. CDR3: CASSEPFEKLFF. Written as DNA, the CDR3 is TGTGCCAGCAGCGAACCCTTTGAAAAACTGTTTTTT.

The DNA of the CDR3 is TGTGCCAGCAGTTACTCCCGGGATGGGAACACTGAAGCTTTCTTT. Its protein is CASSYSRDGNTEAFF. The V call is TRBV6-5, the J call TRBJ1-1; no definite D call. Germline CDR1 MNHEY, CDR2 SVGAGI. The CDR3 has 15 amino acids. V was clipped by 0 bases and J by 1 base, with 9 bases between them.

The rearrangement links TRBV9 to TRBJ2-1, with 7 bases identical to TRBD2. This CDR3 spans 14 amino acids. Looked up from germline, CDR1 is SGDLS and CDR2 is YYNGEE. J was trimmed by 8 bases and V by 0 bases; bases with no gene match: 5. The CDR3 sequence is CASSVAYTSDEQFF. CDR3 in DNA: TGTGCCAGCAGCGTAGCTTATACTAGCGATGAGCAGTTCTTC.

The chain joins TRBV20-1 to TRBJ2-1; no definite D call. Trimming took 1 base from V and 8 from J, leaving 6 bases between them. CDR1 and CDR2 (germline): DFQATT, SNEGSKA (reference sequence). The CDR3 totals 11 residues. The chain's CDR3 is CSARVAYEQFF. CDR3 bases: TGCAGTGCTAGAGTGGCCTATGAGCAGTTCTTC.

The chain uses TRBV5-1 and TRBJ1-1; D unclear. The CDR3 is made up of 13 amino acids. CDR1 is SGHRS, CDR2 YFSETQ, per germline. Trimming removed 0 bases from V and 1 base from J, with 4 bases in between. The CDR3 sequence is CASSLEQNTEAFF. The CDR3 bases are TGCGCCAGCAGCTTGGAACAGAACACTGAAGCTTTCTTT.

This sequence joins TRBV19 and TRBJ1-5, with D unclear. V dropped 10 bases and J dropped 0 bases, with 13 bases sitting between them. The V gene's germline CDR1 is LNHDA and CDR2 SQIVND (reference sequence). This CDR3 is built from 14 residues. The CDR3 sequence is CATTPQVSNQPQHF. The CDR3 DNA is TGTGCCACCACTCCCCAGGTTAGCAATCAGCCCCAGCATTTT.

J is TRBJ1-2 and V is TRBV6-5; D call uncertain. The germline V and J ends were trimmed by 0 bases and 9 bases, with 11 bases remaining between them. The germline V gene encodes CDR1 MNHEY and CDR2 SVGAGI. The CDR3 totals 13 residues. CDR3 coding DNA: TGTGCCAGCAGTTACTCGACACAGTTGAGCTACACCTTC. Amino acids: CASSYSTQLSYTF.

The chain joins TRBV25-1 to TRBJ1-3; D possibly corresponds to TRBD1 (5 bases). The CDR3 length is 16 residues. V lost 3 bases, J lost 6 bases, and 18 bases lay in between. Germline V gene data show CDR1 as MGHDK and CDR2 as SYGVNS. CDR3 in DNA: TGTGCCAGCAGTGACACCGTCCGGGGGTCACTAAACACCATATATTTT. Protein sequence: CASSDTVRGSLNTIYF.

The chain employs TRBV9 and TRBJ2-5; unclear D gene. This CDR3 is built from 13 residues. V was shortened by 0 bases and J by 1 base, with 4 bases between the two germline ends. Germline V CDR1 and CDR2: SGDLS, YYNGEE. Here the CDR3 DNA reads TGTGCCAGCAGCGTAGGAGGCCAAGAGACCCAGTACTTC. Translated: CASSVGGQETQYF.

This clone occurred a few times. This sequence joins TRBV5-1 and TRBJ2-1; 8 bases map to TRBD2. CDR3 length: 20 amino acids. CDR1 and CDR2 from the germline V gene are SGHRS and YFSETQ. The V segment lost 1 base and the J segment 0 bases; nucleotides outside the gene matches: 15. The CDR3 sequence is CASSLSVRLAGPSSYNEQFF. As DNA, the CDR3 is TGCGCCAGCAGCTTGTCGGTTAGGCTAGCGGGCCCGAGCTCCTACAATGAGCAGTTCTTC.

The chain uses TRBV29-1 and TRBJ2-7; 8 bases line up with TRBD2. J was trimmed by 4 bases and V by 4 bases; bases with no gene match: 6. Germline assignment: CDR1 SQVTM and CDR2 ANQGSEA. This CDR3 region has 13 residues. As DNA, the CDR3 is TGCAGCGTTGCCGGGAGGGCCCGGTACGAGCAGTACTTC. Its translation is CSVAGRARYEQYF.

In nucleotides, the CDR3 is TGCGCCAGCAGCTTGGAGGGGACAGGGGCCGTGTATTATGGCTACACCTTC. Protein sequence: CASSLEGTGAVYYGYTF. The rearrangement uses TRBV5-1 and TRBJ1-2; 10 nucleotides agree with TRBD1. The germline CDR1 and CDR2 sequences are SGHRS and YFSETQ. The CDR3 contains 17 residues. The junction had 10 bases not matched to a gene; V was cut back by 0 bases and J by 5 bases.